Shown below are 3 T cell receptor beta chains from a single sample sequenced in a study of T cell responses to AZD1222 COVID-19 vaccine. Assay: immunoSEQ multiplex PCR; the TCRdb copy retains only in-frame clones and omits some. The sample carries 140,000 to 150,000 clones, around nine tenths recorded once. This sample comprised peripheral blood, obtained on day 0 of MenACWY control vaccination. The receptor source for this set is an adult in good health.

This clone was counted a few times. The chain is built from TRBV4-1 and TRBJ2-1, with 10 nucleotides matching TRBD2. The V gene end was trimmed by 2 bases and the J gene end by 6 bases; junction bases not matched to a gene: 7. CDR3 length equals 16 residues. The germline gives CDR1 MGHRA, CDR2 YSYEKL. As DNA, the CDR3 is TGCGCCAGCAGCCAAAGCTCAAGCGGGAGGGTCAATGAGCAGTTCTTC. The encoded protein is CASSQSSSGRVNEQFF.

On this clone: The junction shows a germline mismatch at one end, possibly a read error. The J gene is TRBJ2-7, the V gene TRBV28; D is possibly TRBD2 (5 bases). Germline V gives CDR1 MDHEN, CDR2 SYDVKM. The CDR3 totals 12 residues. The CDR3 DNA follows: TGTGCCAGCAGTCCCCCGAGCGGATTTAAGAACTTC. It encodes CASSPPSGFKNF.

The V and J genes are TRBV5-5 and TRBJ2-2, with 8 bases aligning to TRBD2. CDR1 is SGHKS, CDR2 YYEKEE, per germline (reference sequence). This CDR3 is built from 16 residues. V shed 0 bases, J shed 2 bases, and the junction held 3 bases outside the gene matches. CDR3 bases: TGTGCCAGCAGCTTGGCCCTAGCGGGTAACACCGGGGAGCTGTTTTTT. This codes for CASSLALAGNTGELFF.